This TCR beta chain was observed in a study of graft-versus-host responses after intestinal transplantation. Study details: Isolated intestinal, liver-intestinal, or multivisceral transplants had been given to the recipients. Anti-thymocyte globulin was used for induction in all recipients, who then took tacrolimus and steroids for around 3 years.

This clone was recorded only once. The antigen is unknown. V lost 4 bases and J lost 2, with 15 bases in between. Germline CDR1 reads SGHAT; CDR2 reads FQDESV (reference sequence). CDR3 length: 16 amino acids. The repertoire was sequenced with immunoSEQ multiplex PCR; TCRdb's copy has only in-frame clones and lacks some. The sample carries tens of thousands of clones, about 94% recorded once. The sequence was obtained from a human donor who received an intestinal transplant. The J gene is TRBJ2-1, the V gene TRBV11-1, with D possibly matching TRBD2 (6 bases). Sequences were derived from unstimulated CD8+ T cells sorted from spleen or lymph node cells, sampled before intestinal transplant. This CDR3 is CASSSSAEGTYNEQFF. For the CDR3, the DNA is TGTGCCAGCAGCTCTAGCGCGGAGGGTACCTACAATGAGCAGTTCTTC.